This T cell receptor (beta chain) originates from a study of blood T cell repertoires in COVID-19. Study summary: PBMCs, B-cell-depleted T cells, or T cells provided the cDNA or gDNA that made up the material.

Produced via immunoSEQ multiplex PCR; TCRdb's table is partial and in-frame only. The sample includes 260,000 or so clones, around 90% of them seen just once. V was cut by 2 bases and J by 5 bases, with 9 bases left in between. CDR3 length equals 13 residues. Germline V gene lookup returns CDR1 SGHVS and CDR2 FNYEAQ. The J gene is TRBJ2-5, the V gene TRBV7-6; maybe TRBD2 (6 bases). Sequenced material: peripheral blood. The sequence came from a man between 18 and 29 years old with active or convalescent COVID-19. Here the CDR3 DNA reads TGTGCCAGCAGCTTATTCCGGGGGGAGACCCAGTACTTC. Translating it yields CASSLFRGETQYF. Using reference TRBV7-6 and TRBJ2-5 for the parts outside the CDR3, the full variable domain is GAGVSQSPRYKVTKRGQDVALRCDPISGHVSLYWYRQALGQGPEFLTYFNYEAQQDKSGLPNDRFSAERPEGSISTLTIQRTEQRDSAMYRCASSLFRGETQYFGPGTRLLVL.